This T cell receptor (beta chain) was captured by sequencing in a study of blood T cell repertoires in COVID-19. Original methodology: Reference gene primers were amplified, and this amplification served to estimate nucleated cell counts. Some clones are missing from TCRdb's copy, which holds only in-frame ones; the method was immunoSEQ multiplex PCR. The V and J calls and clone size are taken from that table; D and trimming were inferred from the DNA. The sample gives 250,000 to 350,000 clones, 75% to 90% of which show up once; 6.3% is in the top ten. V lost 0 bases to trimming and J lost 6 bases, with 9 bases between them. The CDR3 runs 13 residues. Looked up from germline, CDR1 is MNHEY and CDR2 is SMNVEV (reference sequence). This clone was counted a single time.

This rearrangement joins TRBV27 to TRBJ2-7; D not resolved. This clonotype originated in a woman aged 50 to 60 with COVID-19, enrolled during active disease. The sample was peripheral blood. The DNA for the CDR3 is TGTGCCAGCAGTTTATCGGGCAGTCCCGAGCAGTACTTC. Protein: CASSLSGSPEQYF.